The 28 T cell receptor beta chains given below trace back to one sample, sequenced in a study of blood T cell repertoires in COVID-19. Assay: immunoSEQ multiplex PCR; the TCRdb copy retains only in-frame clones and omits some. The profile shows roughly 170,000 clones, 85% to 90% of them singletons. The sequenced material came from peripheral blood. Receptors were obtained from a man aged 65-85 years with active or convalescent COVID-19.

The V and J genes are TRBV19 and TRBJ1-5, with 9 positions matching TRBD1. V was pared by 5 bases and J by 1 base, with 6 bases of the junction left unmatched. Germline V CDR1 and CDR2: LNHDA, SQIVND (reference sequence). The CDR3 covers 16 residues. The CDR3 DNA follows: TGTGCCAGTAGTCGGGACAGGGTACCCAGCAATCAGCCCCAGCATTTT. It translates to CASSRDRVPSNQPQHF.

The chain carries TRBV10-3 and TRBJ1-2; D is unclear. Per the germline V gene, CDR1 is ENHRY and CDR2 is SYGVKD. V shed 3 bases and J shed 6 bases, with 26 bases lying between them. There are 18 residues in the CDR3. The CDR3 DNA sequence: TGTGCCATCAGTGACTCCCAAACAACTACCTACGGCGGGGATGGCTACACCTTC. Encoded protein: CAISDSQTTTYGGDGYTF.

The chain uses TRBV29-1 and TRBJ2-2; 13 nucleotides match TRBD2. Germline V gives CDR1 SQVTM, CDR2 ANQGSEA. V shed 5 bases and J 7 bases; nucleotides not matched to a gene: 7. The CDR3 is 15 amino acids. The CDR3 spells CSVTGLAGAVGELFF. In DNA form, the CDR3 reads TGCAGCGTTACTGGACTAGCGGGGGCGGTCGGGGAGCTGTTTTTT.

V gene TRBV4-1 combines with J gene TRBJ1-4, with D unresolved. The CDR3 sequence is 15 residues long. Between the trimmed V and J ends, which lost 3 bases and 0 bases, there was a span of 8 bases. Germline-derived CDR1 and CDR2 are MGHRA and YSYEKL. The CDR3 is CASSQEIATNEKLFF. CDR3 bases: TGCGCCAGCAGCCAGGAGATTGCAACTAATGAAAAACTGTTTTTT.

This clone was recorded once. The chain carries TRBV25-1 and TRBJ1-5, with D perhaps matching TRBD1 (5 bases). The CDR3 runs to 13 residues. Trimming stripped 8 bases from V and 5 bases from J, with 13 bases between. Germline V gene data show CDR1 as MGHDK and CDR2 as SYGVNS. The DNA for the CDR3 is TGTGCCAGCGCCCCTTCGGGGGATCAGCCCCAGCATTTT. Its translation is CASAPSGDQPQHF. Complete variable domain (other parts from reference TRBV25-1 and TRBJ1-5): EADIYQTPRYLVIGTGKKITLECSQTMGHDKMYWYQQDPGMELHLIHYSYGVNSTEKGDLSSESTVSRIRTEHFPLTLESARPSHTSQYLCASAPSGDQPQHFGDGTRLSIL.

The genes are TRBV5-1 and TRBJ1-1; D not certain. Germline V gene sequence: CDR1 SGHRS, CDR2 YFSETQ. The ends were cut back, 2 bases at V and 1 base at J, with 6 bases in the middle. The CDR3 totals 13 residues. CDR3 DNA: TGCGCCAGCAGCTTACAGCCGAACACTGAAGCTTTCTTT. This codes for CASSLQPNTEAFF.

The chain is built from TRBV5-1 and TRBJ2-3, with a weak D call TRBD1 (5 bases). The CDR3 contains 17 residues. CDR1 and CDR2 (germline): SGHRS, YFSETQ. V was shortened by 0 bases and J by 0 bases, with 14 bases between the two germline ends. The CDR3 loop reads CASSLGGVGASTDTQYF. CDR3 DNA: TGCGCCAGCAGCTTGGGGGGTGTAGGGGCCAGCACAGATACGCAGTATTTT.

This clone was detected a few times. V is TRBV7-8 and J is TRBJ2-6, with 9 bases that match TRBD2. From germline, CDR1 is SGHVS and CDR2 FQNEAQ. Trimming cost V 9 bases and J 1 base; bases outside gene matches: 16. The CDR3 is 19 residues long. DNA for the CDR3: TGTGCCAGTTCCTATGGGCTAGCGGGGATACGATCTGGGGCCAACGTCCTGACTTTC. The encoded protein is CASSYGLAGIRSGANVLTF. The entire variable domain, with the rest obtained from reference TRBV7-8 and TRBJ2-6, is as follows: GAGVSQSPRYKVAKRGQDVALRCDPISGHVSLFWYQQALGQGPEFLTYFQNEAQLDKSGLPSDRFFAERPEGSVSTLKIQRTQQEDSAVYLCASSYGLAGIRSGANVLTFGAGSRLTVL.

The V call is TRBV5-4, the J call TRBJ2-3, with 8 bases matching TRBD1. Germline assignment: CDR1 SGHNT and CDR2 YYREEE (reference sequence). This CDR3 is 15 amino acids long. Trimming cost V 4 bases and J 0 bases; bases outside gene matches: 4. CDR3 residues: CASSRTGGSTDTQYF. As DNA, the CDR3 is TGTGCCAGCAGCCGTACAGGGGGGAGCACAGATACGCAGTATTTT.

This chain joins TRBV27 and TRBJ1-2, with 9 bases that match TRBD1. Germline CDR1 is MNHEY and CDR2 is SMNVEV (reference sequence). V was pared by 4 bases and J by 7 bases, with 7 bases of the junction left unmatched. CDR3 length: 14 residues. The chain's CDR3 is CASSSADRGSGYTF. The CDR3 region has the DNA TGTGCCAGCAGTTCCGCGGACAGGGGCAGTGGCTACACCTTC.

This chain uses TRBV19 with TRBJ2-1; 10 bases match TRBD2. Germline V gene sequence: CDR1 LNHDA, CDR2 SQIVND (reference sequence). The trim removed 7 bases at V and 0 bases at J, leaving 6 bases unmatched. The CDR3 runs to 16 residues. CDR3 nucleotides: TGTGCCAGTACATGGACTAGCGGAGTCTCCTACAATGAGCAGTTCTTC. It yields the protein CASTWTSGVSYNEQFF. The complete variable domain, with remaining parts taken from reference TRBV19 and TRBJ2-1, reads DGGITQSPKYLFRKEGQNVTLSCEQNLNHDAMYWYRQDPGQGLRLIYYSQIVNDFQKGDIAEGYSVSREKKESFPLTVTSAQKNPTAFYLCASTWTSGVSYNEQFFGPGTRLTVL.

The rearrangement joins TRBV29-1 to TRBJ2-1, with 7 bases aligning to TRBD1. Germline lookup yields CDR1 SQVTM and CDR2 ANQGSEA. The CDR3 is 14 amino acids. The V gene end was trimmed by 6 bases and the J gene end by 3 bases; junction bases not matched to a gene: 8. In nucleotides, the CDR3 is TGCAGCGTCACGACAGGGATGGGCTACAATGAGCAGTTCTTC. This encodes CSVTTGMGYNEQFF.

V usage is TRBV6-2 or TRBV6-3 and J usage is TRBJ1-6; D unclear. V dropped 2 bases and J dropped 7 bases, with 9 bases sitting between them. Germline assignment: CDR1 MNHEY and CDR2 SVGEGT. The CDR3 is made up of 14 amino acids. In DNA form, the CDR3 reads TGTGCCAGCAGTTACGAAGAGAAGAATTCACCCCTCCACTTT. Encoded protein: CASSYEEKNSPLHF.

This chain links TRBV28 with TRBJ1-2; 8 bases map to TRBD1. This CDR3 region has 13 residues. V lost 11 bases and J lost 2; bases outside the gene matches: 7. Per germline, CDR1 MDHEN and CDR2 SYDVKM. The CDR3 DNA reads as TGTGCCGGGGGGGACAGGCGGAACTATGGCTACACCTTC. It encodes CAGGDRRNYGYTF.

The V and J genes are TRBV28 and TRBJ2-7, with 8 bases fitting TRBD1. The CDR3 totals 16 residues. The V gene end was trimmed by 2 bases and the J gene end by 4 bases; junction bases not matched to a gene: 10. Germline CDR1 reads MDHEN; CDR2 reads SYDVKM. The DNA for the CDR3 is TGTGCCAGCAGTTTACGTATCTCGGACAGGGCATACGAGCAGTACTTC. Encoded protein: CASSLRISDRAYEQYF. Using reference TRBV28 and TRBJ2-7 for the parts outside the CDR3, the full variable domain is DVKVTQSSRYLVKRTGEKVFLECVQDMDHENMFWYRQDPGLGLRLIYFSYDVKMKEKGDIPEGYSVSREKKERFSLILESASTNQTSMYLCASSLRISDRAYEQYFGPGTRLTVT.

This sequence joins TRBV12-3 or TRBV12-4 and TRBJ1-5, with D unclear. Between the trimmed V and J ends, which lost 1 base and 9 bases, there was a span of 10 bases. CDR3 length: 13 amino acids. In nucleotides, the CDR3 is TGTGCCAGCAGTTTAGAAGAGGGCTCGCCCCAGCATTTT. Its translation is CASSLEEGSPQHF.

This chain links TRBV14 with TRBJ1-2; the D is unclear. The length of the CDR3 is 13 residues. In germline, CDR1 is SGHDN, CDR2 FVKESK. V lost 3 bases, J lost 2 bases, and 7 bases lay in between. CDR3 sequence (DNA): TGTGCCAGCAGCCAGGGAGCCAACTATGGCTACACCTTC. Residues: CASSQGANYGYTF.

About this clone itself: The sample has other DNA sequences that encode this CDR3 too. The chain couples TRBV28 to TRBJ1-1; unclear D gene. The ends were cut back, 2 bases at V and 0 bases at J, with 7 bases in the middle. This CDR3 spans 14 amino acids. CDR1 and CDR2 from the germline V gene are MDHEN and SYDVKM. The CDR3 spells CASSLTGMNTEAFF. The DNA of the CDR3 is TGTGCCAGCAGTTTAACGGGGATGAACACTGAAGCTTTCTTT.

This chain links TRBV9 with TRBJ2-2, with 10 positions matching TRBD1. The CDR3 is 16 residues long. CDR1 and CDR2 from the germline V gene are SGDLS and YYNGEE. Trimming removed 0 bases from V and 7 bases from J; junction bases left unmatched: 6. The CDR3 loop reads CASSVEGTGAYGELFF. CDR3 DNA: TGTGCCAGCAGCGTAGAGGGGACAGGGGCATACGGGGAGCTGTTTTTT.

This chain joins TRBV3-1 (or the pseudogene TRBV3-2) and TRBJ1-5, with D tentatively TRBD1 (5 bases). Germline assignment: CDR1 LGHDT and CDR2 YNNKEL (reference sequence). This CDR3 region has 13 residues. Trimming shortened V by 1 base and J by 6 bases, and 7 bases separated the two germline ends. In DNA, the CDR3 is TGTGCCAGCAGCCAAGGGGGACTTCAGCCCCAGCATTTT. It is translated as CASSQGGLQPQHF.

The chain has TRBV12-5 and TRBJ1-2; D is unresolved. Trimming cost V 0 bases and J 4 bases, with 6 bases left between them. The CDR3 is 13 residues long. Per germline, CDR1 LGHNT and CDR2 FRNRAP. The CDR3 DNA follows: TGTGCTAGTGGTTTGGTGGGCAGCTATGGCTACACCTTC. It is translated as CASGLVGSYGYTF.

The chain employs TRBV6-5 and TRBJ2-7, with 8 positions matching TRBD1. The germline CDR1 and CDR2 sequences are MNHEY and SVGAGI. V lost 0 bases, J lost 2 bases, and 3 bases stayed unmatched. The length of the CDR3 is 15 residues. The CDR3 DNA reads as TGTGCCAGCAGTTACTCGTGGACAGGGACCTACGAGCAGTACTTC. Translating it yields CASSYSWTGTYEQYF.

The gene calls are TRBV18 and TRBJ1-3, with D possibly TRBD1 on 6 matching bases. The CDR3 covers 15 residues. Germline V lookup: CDR1 KGHSH, CDR2 LQKENI. V was pared by 4 bases and J by 0 bases, with 10 bases between. The CDR3 DNA is TGTGCCAGCTCACTAACAGGGAGCTCTGGAAACACCATATATTTT. Translating gives CASSLTGSSGNTIYF.

As for this clone: It is unclear where the CDR3 begins or ends on the DNA, so no DNA is shown, and the CDR3 is as TCRdb lists it. The V gene is TRBV18, the J gene TRBJ1-4. Germline CDR1 reads KGHSH; CDR2 reads LQKENI. Ends included, the CDR3 has 17 residues. CDR3 residues: CASSLPVGPGGNEKLFF.

This sequence joins TRBV4-3 and TRBJ1-6; D not certain. The CDR3 loop spans 15 amino acids. Germline CDR1 is LGHNA and CDR2 is YSLEER. V lost 4 bases, J lost 6 bases, and 13 bases lay in between. The CDR3 reads CASSPSGGFNSPLHF. Written as DNA, the CDR3 is TGCGCCAGCAGCCCTTCGGGAGGGTTTAATTCACCCCTCCACTTT.

This chain links TRBV10-3 with TRBJ1-2, with a tentative D call TRBD1 (5 bases). The CDR3 loop spans 13 amino acids. Germline values: CDR1 ENHRY, CDR2 SYGVKD. V was cut by 3 bases and J by 5 bases, with 10 bases left in between. As DNA, the CDR3 is TGTGCCATCAGTGAAGGGGTTCGATATGGCTACACCTTC. It yields the protein CAISEGVRYGYTF.

The rearrangement links TRBV11-2 to TRBJ1-1; D not resolved. Trimming stripped 6 bases from V and 1 base from J, with 12 bases between. This CDR3 has 14 amino acids. From germline, CDR1 is SGHAT and CDR2 FQNNGV. This CDR3 is CASSRPGGNTEAFF. Here the CDR3 DNA reads TGTGCCAGCAGTCGCCCGGGAGGGAACACTGAAGCTTTCTTT.

This clone has just a few counts. The V call is TRBV7-9, the J call TRBJ2-7; 9 bases match TRBD1. Per the germline V gene, CDR1 is SEHNR and CDR2 is FQNEAQ (reference sequence). The CDR3 is 15 residues long. J gave up 6 bases and V 5 bases, and 11 bases lay outside the gene matches. The CDR3 DNA is TGTGCCAGCAGCAGCTTCCGGACAGGGGTGTTCGAGCAGTACTTC. Translating gives CASSSFRTGVFEQYF.